These 16 T cell receptor beta chains came from one sample sequenced in a study of cytomegalovirus exposure and HLA in healthy donors. PCR amplification relied on 60 Vbeta primers (plus 13 Jbeta primers). Sequenced by immunoSEQ multiplex PCR; TCRdb stores in-frame clones only, minus some. The sample carries 90,000 to 100,000 clones, roughly 71% recorded once. Specimen: PBMCs. These receptors were collected from a man between 50 and 59 years old in good health and CMV-seronegative.

This clone came up a few times. The V call is TRBV6-1, the J call TRBJ1-5, with D tentatively TRBD1 (5 bases). This CDR3 comprises 15 residues. Germline V lookup: CDR1 MNHNS, CDR2 SASEGT. The V gene lost 4 bases and the J gene lost 0 bases, with 10 bases spanning the gap. The CDR3, as DNA: TGTGCCAGCAGTGCGGGGGGAAATAGCAATCAGCCCCAGCATTTT. The encoded protein is CASSAGGNSNQPQHF.

The gene calls are TRBV27 and TRBJ2-1; 8 bases agree with TRBD1. CDR3 length equals 14 residues. The trim removed 2 bases at V and 9 bases at J, leaving 6 bases unmatched. CDR1 is MNHEY, CDR2 SMNVEV, per germline (reference sequence). In DNA form, the CDR3 reads TGTGCCAGCAGTTTACTTCAGGGGGCCGGTGAGCAGTTCTTC. Amino acid sequence: CASSLLQGAGEQFF.

This clone was seen a few times. The junction and the germline gene differ at one end; a read error may be behind it. The gene calls are TRBV7-9 and TRBJ1-4; maybe TRBD1 (5 bases). Looked up from germline, CDR1 is SEHNR and CDR2 is FQNEAQ (reference sequence). The CDR3 runs 18 residues. The DNA of the CDR3 is TGTGCCATCAGCGCGCGGGGAGGGGACTATCTGACTAATGAAAAACTGTTTTTT. Translation: CAISARGGDYLTNEKLFF.

This clone was counted between two and nine times. This chain uses TRBV27 with TRBJ2-3; weak D call: TRBD2 (6 bases). Germline V gene sequence: CDR1 MNHEY, CDR2 SMNVEV (reference sequence). Trimming took 11 bases from V and 7 from J, leaving 22 bases between them. This CDR3 is built from 14 residues. The CDR3, as DNA: TGTGCCGTCAGCAGCCGGACGGAGGGGAATACGCAGTATTTT. Encoded protein: CAVSSRTEGNTQYF.

The chain employs TRBV10-3 and TRBJ1-1; TRBD1 is a possible D gene (5 bases). Trimming shortened V by 8 bases and J by 2 bases, and 12 bases separated the two germline ends. The CDR3 has 13 amino acids. The germline gives CDR1 ENHRY, CDR2 SYGVKD. The CDR3 protein is CAIQGPPNTEAFF. In DNA, the CDR3 is TGTGCCATCCAGGGCCCGCCAAACACTGAAGCTTTCTTT.

This chain links TRBV4-3 with TRBJ1-2; TRBD1 matches 9 bases. Per germline, CDR1 LGHNA and CDR2 YSLEER. Trimming removed 4 bases from V and 1 base from J; junction bases left unmatched: 10. This CDR3 has 17 residues. CDR3 nucleotide sequence: TGCGCCAGCAGCCGATCTATTGGGACAGGGAATAACTATGGCTACACCTTC. Its protein is CASSRSIGTGNNYGYTF.

The chain recombines TRBV7-9 with TRBJ2-5, with 7 nucleotides matching TRBD1. CDR1 is SEHNR and CDR2 is FQNEAQ in the germline V gene (reference sequence). J was trimmed by 1 base and V by 5 bases; bases with no gene match: 7. This CDR3 spans 15 amino acids. DNA of the CDR3: TGTGCCAGCAGCCGAAGACAGGGACCCCAAGAGACCCAGTACTTC. Amino acids: CASSRRQGPQETQYF. Looking up the rest from reference TRBV7-9 and TRBJ2-5 gives the full variable domain: DTGVSQNPRHKITKRGQNVTFRCDPISEHNRLYWYRQTLGQGPEFLTYFQNEAQLEKSRLLSDRFSAERPKGSFSTLEIQRTEQGDSAMYLCASSRRQGPQETQYFGPGTRLLVL.

This rearrangement joins TRBV5-6 to TRBJ1-1; 7 bases are shared with TRBD1. The CDR3 is 13 residues long. Germline CDR1 and CDR2: SGHDT and YYEEEE. V was clipped by 4 bases and J by 4 bases; unmatched bases: 4. This CDR3 reads CASSPWTGTEAFF. CDR3 in DNA: TGTGCCAGCAGCCCTTGGACAGGCACTGAAGCTTTCTTT.

This clone was detected once. The chain recombines TRBV7-9 with TRBJ1-5; D call uncertain. CDR1 and CDR2 from the germline V gene are SEHNR and FQNEAQ (reference sequence). CDR3 length: 15 residues. With 5 bases removed from V and 0 bases from J, the gap between germline ends came to 11 bases. CDR3 in amino acids: CASSELGDSNQPQHF. The CDR3 coding sequence is TGTGCCAGCAGCGAGCTCGGGGATAGCAATCAGCCCCAGCATTTT.

This rearrangement joins TRBV21-1 to TRBJ1-1; the table's D call, TRBD1, has no DNA check behind it. TRBV21-1 corresponds to a pseudogene. This CDR3 has 16 amino acids. The CDR3 spells CASSKGVDRGGTEAFF. CDR3 DNA: TGTGCCAGCAGCAAAGGGGTAGACAGGGGCGGAACTGAAGCTTTCTTT.

The chain carries TRBV7-2 and TRBJ2-5, with 8 bases lining up with TRBD2. The germline gives CDR1 SGHTA, CDR2 FQGNSA. The CDR3 loop spans 15 amino acids. The V and J ends lost 3 bases and 2 bases, in that order; junction bases with no gene match: 5. The CDR3: CASSFLTSEQETQYF. The CDR3 coding sequence is TGTGCCAGCAGCTTCCTGACTAGCGAACAAGAGACCCAGTACTTC.

A single count supports this clone. The CDR3 region has the DNA TGTGCCAGCAGTTACGGCACCGGGGAGCTGTTTTTT. Amino acid sequence: CASSYGTGELFF. The chain combines TRBV2 with TRBJ2-2; D not resolved. This CDR3 is built from 12 residues. V lost 5 bases and J 4 bases, leaving 5 bases between the germline ends. Germline loops: CDR1 SNHLY, CDR2 FYNNEI.

This clone was detected only a few times. The genes are TRBV4-2 and TRBJ2-7, with 9 bases identical to TRBD2. Germline loops: CDR1 LGHNA, CDR2 YNFKEQ. The V gene end was trimmed by 4 bases and the J gene end by 0 bases; junction bases not matched to a gene: 7. The CDR3 is made up of 16 amino acids. CDR3 residues: CASSRQLAGSSYEQYF. In DNA form, the CDR3 reads TGTGCCAGCAGCCGTCAACTAGCGGGCAGCTCCTACGAGCAGTACTTC.

This chain links TRBV5-4 with TRBJ2-5, with D possibly being TRBD2 (6 bases). The germline V gene has CDR1 SGHNT and CDR2 YYREEE (reference sequence). The V gene lost 0 bases and the J gene lost 7 bases, with 13 bases spanning the gap. The CDR3 has 14 residues. This CDR3 is CASSLVGGAGTQYF. CDR3 DNA: TGTGCCAGCAGCTTGGTCGGGGGAGCCGGGACCCAGTACTTC.

V and J are TRBV5-6 and TRBJ1-1, with D possibly matching TRBD1 (5 bases). The ends were cut back, 4 bases at V and 7 bases at J, with 11 bases in the middle. Germline loops: CDR1 SGHDT, CDR2 YYEEEE. The CDR3 is made up of 12 amino acids. The CDR3 DNA follows: TGTGCCAGCAGCCCGCGGGGCGGTGAAGCTTTCTTT. The encoded protein is CASSPRGGEAFF.

J is TRBJ2-2 and V is TRBV6-5; D unclear. The germline V gene encodes CDR1 MNHEY and CDR2 SVGAGI. The V and J ends lost 4 bases and 0 bases respectively, with 9 bases between them. The CDR3 runs to 15 residues. In nucleotides, the CDR3 is TGTGCCAGCAGTTCAGCCCTAGCGAACACCGGGGAGCTGTTTTTT. Amino acid sequence: CASSSALANTGELFF.